This is a list of T cell receptor beta chains from one sample in a study of CD8+CD57+ T cells in acquired aplastic anemia. TCRdb reprocessed the reads with MiXCR, giving one entry per CDR3 protein. The table lists 200,000 to 250,000 distinct CDR3 sequences, roughly two thirds of them singletons. Sample: sorted CD4+, CD8+, or CD8+CD57+ T cells (not recorded which) from PBMCs. These receptor sequences come from a human donor with aplastic anemia. Each CDR3 is given with its conserved first and last residue. The order of the fields is clone size, CDR3 length, J gene, D gene, V gene, CDR3 DNA, CDR3 protein. D genes are given only for firm matches. The size entry is marked missing in some rows and otherwise reads once, few, many or a size class.

many	17	TRBJ2-3	TRBD2	TRBV7-9	TGTGCCAGCAGACCTTCCCTAGCGGGGGGTCGCACAGATACGCAGTATTTT	CASRPSLAGGRTDTQYF
few	14	TRBJ2-7	TRBD2	TRBV7-9	TGTGCCAGCCGGCTAGCGGGGGACTCCTACGAGCAGTACTTC	CASRLAGDSYEQYF
.	12	TRBJ1-1	.	TRBV20-1	TGCAGTGCTGGAGGGGTAAACACTGAAGCTTTCTTT	CSAGGVNTEAFF
many	17	TRBJ2-3	TRBD2	TRBV10-3	TGTGCCATCAGTCTAGCAGATGGGGGGGGGGTCTCAGATACGCAGTATTTT	CAISLADGGGVSDTQYF
.	12	TRBJ1-2	.	TRBV10-3	TGTGCCATTATGGACAGTTCTTATGGCTACACCTTC	CAIMDSSYGYTF
.	12	TRBJ2-7	TRBD1	TRBV6-6	TGTGCCAGCAGATCACAGGGGTGGGAACAGTACTTC	CASRSQGWEQYF
once	13	TRBJ2-1	TRBD1	TRBV9	TGTGCCAGCAGCCCTACGACAGGGGGTGAGCAGTTCTTC	CASSPTTGGEQFF
many	16	TRBJ1-1	.	TRBV19	TGTGCCAGTAGCCCCAAAGATGGGGGAAGTTATACTGAAGCTTTCTTT	CASSPKDGGSYTEAFF
.	15	TRBJ2-5	.	TRBV19	TGTGCCAGTAGTACCATGGGACTGATCCAAGAGACCCAGTACTTC	CASSTMGLIQETQYF
.	14	TRBJ1-1	.	TRBV20-1	TGCAGTGCTAGAGAAGGAGGGATCGAAAGTGAAGCTTTCTTT	CSAREGGIESEAFF
.	13	TRBJ1-1	.	TRBV25-1	TGTGCCAGCAGTGAACAAGGGGGAGCTGAAGCTTTCTTT	CASSEQGGAEAFF
once	15	TRBJ1-2	TRBD1	TRBV11-3	TGTGCCAGCAGCCAAGGAGGACAGGGGACCTATGGCTACACCTTC	CASSQGGQGTYGYTF
.	14	TRBJ2-1	TRBD1	TRBV27	TGTGCCAGCAGTCAAACAGGGGGTGACAATGAGCAGTTCTTC	CASSQTGGDNEQFF
.	14	TRBJ2-6	.	TRBV29-1	TGCAGCGTTGAAGCAGGGAATGGGGCCAACGTCCTGACTTTC	CSVEAGNGANVLTF
.	15	TRBJ2-7	.	TRBV7-2	TGTGCCAGCAGCTTAGATCGAGGAAGGGGAAACGAGCAGTACTTC	CASSLDRGRGNEQYF
.	12	TRBJ2-7	TRBD1	TRBV20-1	TGCAGTGCTAGGACGACAGGGGGCGAGCAGTACTTC	CSARTTGGEQYF
.	13	TRBJ2-1	.	TRBV7-4	TGTGCCAGCAGCTTACCGGGACCCGCCTCGCCGTTCTTC	CASSLPGPASPFF
.	14	TRBJ1-1	TRBD1	TRBV9	TGTGCCAGCGCTCCTACAGGGGCCAGCACTGAAGCTTTCTTT	CASAPTGASTEAFF
once	14	TRBJ2-7	.	TRBV4-3	TGCGCCAGCAGCCAAGGAGGAGAGGGGGTCGAGCAGTACTTC	CASSQGGEGVEQYF
.	19	TRBJ2-7	TRBD2	TRBV7-6	TGTGCCAGCAGCCTCCAACTAGCGGGGGGCCGGAGGAGCTCCTACGAGCAGTACTTC	CASSLQLAGGRRSSYEQYF
.	15	TRBJ2-3	TRBD2	TRBV15	TGTGCCACCAGGTTAGCGGGGGGGGGCACAGATACGCAGTATTTT	CATRLAGGGTDTQYF
once	15	TRBJ1-4	.	TRBV7-9	TGTGCCAGCAGCCACGCTCAGGGTCAGAGGGAAAAACTGTTTTTT	CASSHAQGQREKLFF
.	13	TRBJ2-5	.	TRBV11-1	TGTGCCAGCAGCTTTCAAGGCTGGGAGACCCAGTACTTC	CASSFQGWETQYF
.	14	TRBJ2-5	.	TRBV6-5	TGTGCCAGCAGAACCGGGACGGATGCGGAGACCCAGTACTTC	CASRTGTDAETQYF
few	15	TRBJ2-3	.	TRBV27	TGTGCCAGCAGTCCCCAGGTAACTGGCACAGATACGCAGTATTTT	CASSPQVTGTDTQYF
once	16	TRBJ2-3	.	TRBV7-4	TGTGCCAGCAGTTCCACTAGCAGGGGGGCGACAGATACGCAGTATTTT	CASSSTSRGATDTQYF
.	13	TRBJ2-5	.	TRBV2	TGTGCCAGCAGTACCGGGCCGGACGAGACCCAGTACTTC	CASSTGPDETQYF
.	15	TRBJ2-7	.	TRBV7-9	TGTGCCAGCAGGGGGGGGGCAGGGAATTCGTACGAGCAGTACTTC	CASRGGAGNSYEQYF
.	13	TRBJ2-2	.	TRBV19	TGTGCTGTAGTTAGGGCGAACACCGGGGAGCTGTTTTTT	CAVVRANTGELFF
.	14	TRBJ2-2	.	TRBV2	TGTGCCAGCAGTAGGCGGGTGGACACCGGGGAGCTGTTTTTT	CASSRRVDTGELFF
few	12	TRBJ2-7	.	TRBV9	TGTGCCAGCAGCTCGGACGGATACGAGCAGTACTTC	CASSSDGYEQYF
.	11	TRBJ1-2	TRBD1	TRBV19	TGTGCCAGTAGTCTAGGGGGCGGCTACACCTTC	CASSLGGGYTF
few	14	TRBJ2-1	.	TRBV15	TGTGCCACCAGCAGAGATAACGGTTTTACTGAGCAGTTCTTC	CATSRDNGFTEQFF
few	15	TRBJ2-7	.	TRBV15	TGTGCCACCAGCAGCGCCAGACAGGACTACTACGAGCAGTACTTC	CATSSARQDYYEQYF
.	15	TRBJ1-4	.	TRBV7-9	TGTGCCAGCAGCTCACCTACCGGCAGAAGTGAAAAACTGTTTTTT	CASSSPTGRSEKLFF
once	15	TRBJ2-7	TRBD1	TRBV2	TGTGCCAGCAGCTCACAGGGGTTTCGTTTGGGCGAGCAGTACTTC	CASSSQGFRLGEQYF
.	15	TRBJ1-2	.	TRBV13	TGTGCCAGCAGCTTGTGGGGCGGGGGTGATTATGGCTACACCTTC	CASSLWGGGDYGYTF
few	12	TRBJ1-1	.	TRBV7-8	TGTGCCAGCAGCCCTCAGGCGGCTGAAGCTTTCTTT	CASSPQAAEAFF
.	12	TRBJ2-5	.	TRBV20-1	TGCAGTGCTCTGAACGAGGGAGAGACCCAGTACTTC	CSALNEGETQYF
.	15	TRBJ1-5	.	TRBV5-1	TGCGCCAGCAGTCAAGCGGGGGCTCAACAAGAGACCCAGCATTTT	CASSQAGAQQETQHF